This TCR beta chain was recorded in a study of shared clonotypes between healthy human individuals. Overall study: Each donor had three CD4 naive, three CD4 memory, two CD8 naive and one CD8 memory plate. Whole-study findings and limits: When compared with the clonotypes that were shared by all four sorted-subset donors, the non-shared clonotypes turned out to have lower generation probabilities.

Libraries were prepared by immunoSEQ multiplex PCR; TCRdb keeps only in-frame clonotypes and omits some of them. The table lists roughly 2.5 million clones, 85% to 95% of them singletons, with 0.13% to 0.15% in the top ten. As regards this clone: Its antigen is unknown.

The donors were all Caucasian adults (living in Nashville, Tennessee). This receptor was obtained from a man aged 18 to 29 in good health. Source material: naive CD4+ T cells sorted from blood. Subset specified: CD45RA+ positively selected.

As DNA, the CDR3 is TGCGCCAGCAGCCCCGCGGGAGGAGGAAATGAGCAGTTCTTC. This sequence encodes CASSPAGGGNEQFF. This chain connects TRBV5-1 to TRBJ2-1; 8 positions agree with TRBD2. This CDR3 comprises 14 residues. V dropped 4 bases and J dropped 7; count of bases not matched to a gene: 7. CDR1 and CDR2 (germline): SGHRS, YFSETQ.